Sequencing of this T cell receptor beta chain was carried out in a study of blood T cell repertoires in COVID-19. The germline V and J ends were trimmed by 0 bases and 5 bases, with 7 bases remaining between them. Germline lookup yields CDR1 MGHRA and CDR2 YSYEKL. This CDR3 spans 13 amino acids. Profiling relied on immunoSEQ multiplex PCR, and the TCRdb table lists in-frame clones only, not all of them. Of over 400,000 clones in the sample, just over 85% are singletons; the top ten hold over 1.3%. The source of this sequence is a woman in her thirties with active or convalescent COVID-19. Sequencing was performed on peripheral blood. The rearrangement uses TRBV4-1 and TRBJ2-5; D not certain. CDR3 protein: CASSQDLFETQYF. The CDR3 coding sequence is TGCGCCAGCAGCCAAGACCTATTTGAGACCCAGTACTTC.